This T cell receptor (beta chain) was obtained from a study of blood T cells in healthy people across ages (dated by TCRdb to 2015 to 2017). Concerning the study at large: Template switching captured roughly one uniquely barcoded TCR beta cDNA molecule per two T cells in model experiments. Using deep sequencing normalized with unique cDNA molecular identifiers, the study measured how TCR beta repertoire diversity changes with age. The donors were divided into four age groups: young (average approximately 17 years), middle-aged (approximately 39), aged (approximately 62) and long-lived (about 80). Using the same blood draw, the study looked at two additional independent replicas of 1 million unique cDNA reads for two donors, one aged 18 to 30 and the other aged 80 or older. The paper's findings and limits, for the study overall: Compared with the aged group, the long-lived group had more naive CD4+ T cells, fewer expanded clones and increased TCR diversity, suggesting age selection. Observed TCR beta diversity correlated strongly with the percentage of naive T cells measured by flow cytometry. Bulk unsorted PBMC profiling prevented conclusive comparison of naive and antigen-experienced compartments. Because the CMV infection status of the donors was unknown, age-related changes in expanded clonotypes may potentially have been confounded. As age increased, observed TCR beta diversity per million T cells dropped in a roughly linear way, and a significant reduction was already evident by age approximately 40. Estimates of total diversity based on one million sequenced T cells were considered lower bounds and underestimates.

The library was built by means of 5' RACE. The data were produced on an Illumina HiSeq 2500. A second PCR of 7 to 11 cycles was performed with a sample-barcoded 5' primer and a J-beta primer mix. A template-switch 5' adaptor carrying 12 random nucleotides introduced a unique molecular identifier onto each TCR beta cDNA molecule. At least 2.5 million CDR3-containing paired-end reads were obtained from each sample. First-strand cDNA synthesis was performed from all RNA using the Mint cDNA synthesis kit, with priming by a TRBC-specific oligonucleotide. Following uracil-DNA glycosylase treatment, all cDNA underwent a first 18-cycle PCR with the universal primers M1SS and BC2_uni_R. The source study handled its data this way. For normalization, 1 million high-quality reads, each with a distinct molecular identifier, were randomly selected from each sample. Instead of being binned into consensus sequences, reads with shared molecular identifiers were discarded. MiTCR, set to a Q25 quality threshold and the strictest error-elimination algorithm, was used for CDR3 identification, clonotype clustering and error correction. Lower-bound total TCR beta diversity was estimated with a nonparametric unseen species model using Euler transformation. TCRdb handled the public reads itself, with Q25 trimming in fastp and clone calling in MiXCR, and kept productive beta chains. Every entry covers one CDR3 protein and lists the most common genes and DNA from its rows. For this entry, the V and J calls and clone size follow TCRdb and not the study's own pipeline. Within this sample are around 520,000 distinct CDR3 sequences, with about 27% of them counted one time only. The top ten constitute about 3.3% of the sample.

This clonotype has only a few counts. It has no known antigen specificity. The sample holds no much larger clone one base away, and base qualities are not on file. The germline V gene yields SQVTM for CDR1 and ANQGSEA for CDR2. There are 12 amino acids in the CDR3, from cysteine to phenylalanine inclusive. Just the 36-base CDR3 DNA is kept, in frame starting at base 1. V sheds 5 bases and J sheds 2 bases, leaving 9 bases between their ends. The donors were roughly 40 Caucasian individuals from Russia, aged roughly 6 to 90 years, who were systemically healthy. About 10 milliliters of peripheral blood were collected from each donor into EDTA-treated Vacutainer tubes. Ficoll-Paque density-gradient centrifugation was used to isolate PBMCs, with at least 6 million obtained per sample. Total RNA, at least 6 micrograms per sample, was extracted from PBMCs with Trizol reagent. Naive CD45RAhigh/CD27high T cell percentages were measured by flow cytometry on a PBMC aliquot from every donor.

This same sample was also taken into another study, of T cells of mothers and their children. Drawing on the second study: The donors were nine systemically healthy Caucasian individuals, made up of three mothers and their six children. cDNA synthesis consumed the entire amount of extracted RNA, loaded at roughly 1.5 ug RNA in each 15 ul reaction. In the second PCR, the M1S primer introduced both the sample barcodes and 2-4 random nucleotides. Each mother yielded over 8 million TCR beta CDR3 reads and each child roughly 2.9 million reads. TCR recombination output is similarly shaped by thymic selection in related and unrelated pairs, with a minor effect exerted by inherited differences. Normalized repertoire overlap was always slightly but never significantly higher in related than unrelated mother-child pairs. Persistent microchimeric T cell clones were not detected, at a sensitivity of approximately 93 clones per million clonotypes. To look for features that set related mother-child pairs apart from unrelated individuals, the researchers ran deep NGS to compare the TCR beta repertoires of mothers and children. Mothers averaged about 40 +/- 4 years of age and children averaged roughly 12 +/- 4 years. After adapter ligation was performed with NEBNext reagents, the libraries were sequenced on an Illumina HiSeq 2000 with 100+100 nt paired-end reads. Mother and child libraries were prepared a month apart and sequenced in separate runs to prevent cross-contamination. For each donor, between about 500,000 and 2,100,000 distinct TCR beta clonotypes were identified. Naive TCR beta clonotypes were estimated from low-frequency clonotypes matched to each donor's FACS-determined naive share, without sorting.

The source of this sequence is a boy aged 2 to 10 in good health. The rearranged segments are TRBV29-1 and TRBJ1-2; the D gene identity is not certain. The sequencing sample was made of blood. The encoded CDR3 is CSVRSENYGYTF. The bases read TGCAGCGTTAGGTCAGAAAACTATGGCTACACCTTC.